This TCR beta chain comes out of a study of blood T cell repertoires in COVID-19. Study-level information: Both acute and convalescent COVID-19 samples were obtained from the United States, Italy and Spain.

TCRdb keeps only in-frame clones here, not all; method: immunoSEQ multiplex PCR. The data hold fewer than 350,000 clones, with 70% to 90% observed a single time. CDR1 and CDR2 from the germline V gene are SGHTA and FQGNSA. The CDR3 length is 17 residues. With V trimmed by 4 bases and J by 5 bases, 8 bases remained unmatched. Specimen: PBMCs or T cells enriched from blood (not recorded which). The rearrangement uses TRBV7-2 and TRBJ2-3; 14 positions agree with TRBD2. The sequence was collected from a woman between 40 and 55 years old who had recovered from COVID-19. CDR3 bases: TGTGCCAGCAGCTCACGACTAGCGGGAGGGCCTGGAGATACGCAGTATTTT. It encodes CASSSRLAGGPGDTQYF.